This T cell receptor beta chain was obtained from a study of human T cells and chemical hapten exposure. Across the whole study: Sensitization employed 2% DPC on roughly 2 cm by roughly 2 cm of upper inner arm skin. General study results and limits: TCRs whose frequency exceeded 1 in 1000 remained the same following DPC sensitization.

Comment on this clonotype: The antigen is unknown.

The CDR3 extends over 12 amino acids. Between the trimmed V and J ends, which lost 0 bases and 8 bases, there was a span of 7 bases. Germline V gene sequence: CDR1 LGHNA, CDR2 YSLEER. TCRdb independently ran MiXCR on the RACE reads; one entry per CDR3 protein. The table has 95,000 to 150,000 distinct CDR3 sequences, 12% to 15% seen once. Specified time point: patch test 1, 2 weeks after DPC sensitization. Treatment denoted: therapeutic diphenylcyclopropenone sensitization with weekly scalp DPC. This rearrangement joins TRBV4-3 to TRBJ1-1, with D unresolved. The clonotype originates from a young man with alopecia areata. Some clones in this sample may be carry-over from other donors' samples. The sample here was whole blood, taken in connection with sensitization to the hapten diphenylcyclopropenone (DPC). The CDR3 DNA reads TGCGCCAGCAGCCAAGAGGATCGCGAAGCTTTCTTT. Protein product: CASSQEDREAFF.